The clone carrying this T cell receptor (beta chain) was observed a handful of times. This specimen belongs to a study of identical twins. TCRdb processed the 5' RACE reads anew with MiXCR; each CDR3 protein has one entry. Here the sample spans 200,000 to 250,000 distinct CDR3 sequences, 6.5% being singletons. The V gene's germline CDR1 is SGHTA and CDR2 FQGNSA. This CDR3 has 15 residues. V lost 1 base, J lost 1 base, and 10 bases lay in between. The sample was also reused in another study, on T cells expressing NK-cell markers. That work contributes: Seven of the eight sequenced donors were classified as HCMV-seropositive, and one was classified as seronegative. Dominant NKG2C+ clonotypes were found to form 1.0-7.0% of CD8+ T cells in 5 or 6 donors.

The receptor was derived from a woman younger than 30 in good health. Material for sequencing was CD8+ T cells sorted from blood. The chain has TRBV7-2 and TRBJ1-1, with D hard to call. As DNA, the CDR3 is TGTGCCAGCAGCTTAGTTATAAGCGGGAACACTGAAGCTTTCTTT. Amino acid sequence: CASSLVISGNTEAFF.